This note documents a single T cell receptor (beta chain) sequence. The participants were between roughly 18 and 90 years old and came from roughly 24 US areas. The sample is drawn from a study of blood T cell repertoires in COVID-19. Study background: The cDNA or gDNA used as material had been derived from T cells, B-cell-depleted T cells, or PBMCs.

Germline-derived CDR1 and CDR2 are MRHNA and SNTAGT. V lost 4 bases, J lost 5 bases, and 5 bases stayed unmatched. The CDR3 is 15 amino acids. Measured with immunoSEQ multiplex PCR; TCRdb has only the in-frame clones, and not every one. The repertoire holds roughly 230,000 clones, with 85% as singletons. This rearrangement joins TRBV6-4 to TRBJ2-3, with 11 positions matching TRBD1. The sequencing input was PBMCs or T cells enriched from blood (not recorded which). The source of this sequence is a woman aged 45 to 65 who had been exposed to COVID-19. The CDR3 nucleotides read TGTGCCAGCAGTGCCCGGGACAGGGGGTTAGATACGCAGTATTTT. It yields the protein CASSARDRGLDTQYF.